These 8 T cell receptor beta chains were all obtained from the same sample, sequenced in a study of shared clonotypes between healthy human individuals. Selected positively for CCR7 and CD45RO-negative, naive CD8 cells excluded terminally differentiated effector memory CD45RA+ cells. TCRdb keeps only in-frame clones here, not all; method: immunoSEQ multiplex PCR. The repertoire holds roughly 2,000,000 clones, with 80% to 95% as singletons. Sequences were obtained from naive CD8+ T cells from PBMCs. The receptors were gathered from a man aged 18-30 years in good health. Some clones in this sample may be carry-over from other donors' samples.

V usage is TRBV2 and J usage is TRBJ2-7; 11 nucleotides match TRBD2. The CDR3 contains 16 residues. After removal of 5 bases from V and 4 bases from J, the junction contained 10 bases not matched to a gene. Germline CDR1 and CDR2: SNHLY and FYNNEI. The CDR3 sequence: CASSQETSGIEYEQYF. In nucleotides, the CDR3 is TGTGCCAGCAGTCAGGAGACTAGCGGGATTGAATACGAGCAGTACTTC. The full variable domain, in which reference TRBV2 and TRBJ2-7 provide the parts outside the CDR3, is EPEVTQTPSHQVTQMGQEVILRCVPISNHLYFYWYRQILGQKVEFLVSFYNNEISEKSEIFDDQFSVERPDGSNFTLKIRSTKLEDSAMYFCASSQETSGIEYEQYFGPGTRLTVT.

V usage is TRBV18 and J usage is TRBJ1-1; D gene unclear. Trimming took 0 bases from V and 0 from J, leaving 8 bases between them. The CDR3 has 15 residues. Germline V gene sequence: CDR1 KGHSH, CDR2 LQKENI. The DNA of the CDR3 is TGTGCCAGCTCACCACCCTACTTTATGAACACTGAAGCTTTCTTT. This sequence encodes CASSPPYFMNTEAFF. Full variable domain (outside the CDR3, taken from reference TRBV18 and TRBJ1-1): NAGVMQNPRHLVRRRGQEARLRCSPMKGHSHVYWYRQLPEEGLKFMVYLQKENIIDESGMPKERFSAEFPKEGPSILRIQQVVRGDSAAYFCASSPPYFMNTEAFFGQGTRLTVV.

In the case of this clone: Sequence at one end of the junction differs from germline and may be a read error. This rearrangement joins TRBV6-6 to TRBJ1-2; D is uncertain. Germline V lookup: CDR1 MNHNY, CDR2 SVGAGI (reference sequence). This CDR3 is built from 15 residues. The CDR3 bases are TGTGCCAGCACTTACTCCGGAGGGTGGGACTATGGCTACACCTTC. Amino acids: CASTYSGGWDYGYTF.

The chain uses TRBV4-3 and TRBJ2-2; possible D gene TRBD1, 6 bases. The CDR3 totals 13 residues. CDR1 LGHNA and CDR2 YSLEER come from the germline V gene. The ends were cut back, 4 bases at V and 7 bases at J, with 10 bases in the middle. DNA for the CDR3: TGCGCCAGCAGCCCAGGGGCGAACGGGGAGCTGTTTTTT. It specifies CASSPGANGELFF.

The gene calls are TRBV9 and TRBJ2-6, with TRBD1 matching over 7 bases. The junction had 15 bases not matched to a gene; V was cut back by 3 bases and J by 0 bases. The CDR3 length is 20 residues. Germline CDR1 reads SGDLS; CDR2 reads YYNGEE. In nucleotides, the CDR3 is TGTGCCAGCAGCGCCCAAGTTTGGACAGGTGCAAGCTCTGGGGCCAACGTCCTGACTTTC. Translation gives CASSAQVWTGASSGANVLTF.

The chain couples TRBV29-1 to TRBJ1-4; 10 bases match TRBD1. Per the germline V gene, CDR1 is SQVTM and CDR2 is ANQGSEA. V lost 4 bases to trimming and J lost 6 bases; unmatched junction nucleotides: 2. This CDR3 is built from 13 residues. CDR3 bases: TGCAGCGTTGTTGACAGGGGGCATGAAAAACTGTTTTTT. Translation: CSVVDRGHEKLFF.

The chain joins TRBV19 to TRBJ2-7; TRBD1 matches 8 bases. This CDR3 is 15 amino acids long. The V gene's germline CDR1 is LNHDA and CDR2 SQIVND (reference sequence). Trimming cost V 1 base and J 5 bases; bases outside gene matches: 7. The CDR3 here is CASSIGRTGSNEQYF. In DNA form, the CDR3 reads TGTGCCAGTAGTATAGGGCGGACAGGGTCGAACGAGCAGTACTTC.

The CDR3, as DNA: TGCAGCGTTGCGGACAGCCCGGGCAATCAGCCCCAGCATTTT. It is translated as CSVADSPGNQPQHF. The rearrangement links TRBV29-1 to TRBJ1-5, with D perhaps TRBD1 (6 bases). V was pared by 4 bases and J by 2 bases, with 12 bases between. The CDR3 is 14 residues long. Germline V gene sequence: CDR1 SQVTM, CDR2 ANQGSEA.